A selection of T cell receptor beta chains follows, all from one sample in a study of T-cell reconstitution after alpha-beta-depleted transplantation in children. From the PCR reads, TCRdb called clonotypes with MiXCR, one entry per CDR3 protein. The sample consists of around 800,000 distinct CDR3 sequences, 15% to 20% of them appearing once. The sample in question was PBMCs, mostly from graft donor cells, obtained 360 days after TCRalphabeta/CD19-depleted stem cell transplant. Receptor source: a male patient aged 5 to 17 who had a stem cell transplant for acute lymphoblastic leukemia, so the T cells may come from the graft donor. CDR3s include the opening cysteine and the closing phenylalanine or tryptophan. The D gene is left open where the match is weak. Size tells how often a clone was seen (once, few, many) or the class of an expanded clone, and some rows leave it out.

DNA,CDR3,J,length,V,size,D
TGCAGTGCTAGTTACAGATCGGGGCCCTACGAGCAGTACTTC,CSASYRSGPYEQYF,TRBJ2-7,14,TRBV20-1,few,-
TGTGCCAGCAGGTCAACAGGGCTTCCCTACAATGAGCAGTTCTTC,CASRSTGLPYNEQFF,TRBJ2-1,15,TRBV12-3/TRBV12-4,medium-sized,-
TGCAGCGTTGTGGGGGCAGGGGGCTCCCATCAGCCCCAGCATTTT,CSVVGAGGSHQPQHF,TRBJ1-5,15,TRBV29-1,few,TRBD1
TGTGCCAGCAGCTTGGGTATGGGAGGGATAGAGACCCAGTACTTC,CASSLGMGGIETQYF,TRBJ2-5,15,TRBV5-6,-,TRBD2
TGCGCCAGCAGCTTGGCGCCGGGACTAGCGGGCTACCTCTACAATGAGCAGTTCTTC,CASSLAPGLAGYLYNEQFF,TRBJ2-1,19,TRBV5-1,few,TRBD2
TGTGCCAGCAGCTTAGGGGGGGGGAATAAGCAGTACTTC,CASSLGGGNKQYF,TRBJ2-7,13,TRBV7-2,-,TRBD2
TGTGCCAGCTCCTCCTCCCGGTCTAGGGTGGCCTACGAGCAGTACTTC,CASSSSRSRVAYEQYF,TRBJ2-7,16,TRBV7-8,-,-
TGTGCCAGCAGCCCCGGTGGGAAGGGGGCACTCGGGGCCAACGTCCTGACTTTC,CASSPGGKGALGANVLTF,TRBJ2-6,18,TRBV11-1,few,TRBD1
TGTGCCAGCGCTCCTCTAGTGCTAGATACGCAGTATTTT,CASAPLVLDTQYF,TRBJ2-3,13,TRBV5-5,-,-
TGCAGCGTTGAGCTAGCGGGACACGAGCAGTACTTC,CSVELAGHEQYF,TRBJ2-7,12,TRBV29-1,many,TRBD2
TGTGCCAGCAGCACAGGGTGGGACTATGGCTACACCTTC,CASSTGWDYGYTF,TRBJ1-2,13,TRBV12-3/TRBV12-4,few,-
TGCAGTGCTCCTAGGAGCTCCTACAATGAGCAGTTCTTC,CSAPRSSYNEQFF,TRBJ2-1,13,TRBV20-1,few,-
TGCAGCGTTGAAGTAGCGGGAGGGCTTGGCACCGGGGAGCTGTTTTTT,CSVEVAGGLGTGELFF,TRBJ2-2,16,TRBV29-1,few,TRBD2
TGTGCCAGCAGCTTATTAGGGGGGGCCCCACCCTCCTACAATGAGCAGTTCTTC,CASSLLGGAPPSYNEQFF,TRBJ2-1,18,TRBV7-6,few,-
TGCGCCAGCTCCCCACTAGCGGGAGCCGGGGAGCTGTTTTTT,CASSPLAGAGELFF,TRBJ2-2,14,TRBV5-1,few,TRBD2
TGTGCCAGCAGTTTGGACAGGTTTTTCTATGGCTACACCTTC,CASSLDRFFYGYTF,TRBJ1-2,14,TRBV12-3/TRBV12-4,-,TRBD1
TGTGCCAGCAGCTTATATAGTTGGGAGGGCCTGCTGAGTCAAGAGACCCAGTACTTC,CASSLYSWEGLLSQETQYF,TRBJ2-5,19,TRBV11-2,-,TRBD2
TGCAGTGCTAGAGATCTAAGGGGGGCAGGTGGCTACACCTTC,CSARDLRGAGGYTF,TRBJ1-2,14,TRBV20-1,few,-
TGTGCCAGCAGTCCTACAGGGTCCGATGAGCAGTTCTTC,CASSPTGSDEQFF,TRBJ2-1,13,TRBV6-1,-,-
TGTGCCACCAGTGATGCTATAGGTCGGGGGATAGATACGCAGTATTTT,CATSDAIGRGIDTQYF,TRBJ2-3,16,TRBV24-1,-,-
TGCGCCAGCAGGTTAGGGAGCTACGAGCAGTACTTC,CASRLGSYEQYF,TRBJ2-7,12,TRBV5-1,few,-
TGCGCCAGCAGCGGAACTTTAGCGGTAATTACAGATACGCAGTATTTT,CASSGTLAVITDTQYF,TRBJ2-3,16,TRBV4-1,few,-
TGTGCCAGCAGCCGCAATAGCGGAACTTTCAATGAGCAGTTCTTC,CASSRNSGTFNEQFF,TRBJ2-1,15,TRBV2,many,-
TGTGCCAGCAGTCTGGTCTCCCCCCCAGATACGCAGTATTTT,CASSLVSPPDTQYF,TRBJ2-3,14,TRBV3-1,-,-
TGCAGTGCGGCGGGAGGCCACAATGAGCAGTTCTTC,CSAAGGHNEQFF,TRBJ2-1,12,TRBV20-1,many,TRBD2
TGCAGCGCCCTGGCGGCCTGGACGGGCTCCGAGCAGTACTTC,CSALAAWTGSEQYF,TRBJ2-7,14,TRBV29-1,-,-
TGCTGCGCTAGAGATCACGTAAGCGGACGCTCCTACAATGAGCAGTTCTTC,CCARDHVSGRSYNEQFF,TRBJ2-1,17,TRBV20-1,-,-
TGTGCCAGCAGCCAGACCCGGATAGGAGGAGAGACCCAGTACTTC,CASSQTRIGGETQYF,TRBJ2-5,15,TRBV7-2,few,-
TGTGCCAGCAGCTTAGTTTTGGGAGCAGTAAATGAGCAGTTCTTC,CASSLVLGAVNEQFF,TRBJ2-1,15,TRBV7-9,few,-
TGCAGTGCTAGGGCGGAGTTCGAGCAGTACTTC,CSARAEFEQYF,TRBJ2-7,11,TRBV20-1,-,-
TGCGCCAGCAGCCAACCCGGGACAGGGCGGGAGACCCAGTACTTC,CASSQPGTGRETQYF,TRBJ2-5,15,TRBV4-1,few,TRBD1
TGTGCCAGCAGTTTAGTGGAAGCCGGGGAGCTGTTTTTT,CASSLVEAGELFF,TRBJ2-2,13,TRBV28,many,-
TGTGCCAGCAGCTCGAAGACGGGGGCCCTTTCAACCCTCCACTTT,CASSSKTGALSTLHF,TRBJ1-6,15,TRBV7-9,once,-
TGCAGCGTTGAAGATCGGGCAGTCTATGGCTACACCTTC,CSVEDRAVYGYTF,TRBJ1-2,13,TRBV29-1,-,-
TGTGCCATCAGGGACGCAATCAGAAACTATGGCTACACCTTC,CAIRDAIRNYGYTF,TRBJ1-2,14,TRBV10-3,-,-
TGCAGTGCCACTAGCGGGAGGATGGGTGAGCAGTTCTTC,CSATSGRMGEQFF,TRBJ2-1,13,TRBV20-1,-,TRBD2
TGTGCCAGCAGGGCCAGGGTTAGGGCCAAAAACATTCAGTACTTC,CASRARVRAKNIQYF,TRBJ2-4,15,TRBV28,many,-
TGTGCCAGCAGTTTAGGAGGGAGTCCATTTGAGCAGTTCTTC,CASSLGGSPFEQFF,TRBJ2-1,14,TRBV12-3/TRBV12-4,-,-
TGTGCCAGCAGTACCCGGGCAGTTAATAATTCACCCCTCCACTTT,CASSTRAVNNSPLHF,TRBJ1-6,15,TRBV27,many,-
TGTGCCAGCAGCTCCGCAACCCGGGGGAACACTGAAGCTTTCTTT,CASSSATRGNTEAFF,TRBJ1-1,15,TRBV11-1,-,-
TGTGCCAGCAGCCCAGCCCCGGGCTCCTACGAGCAGTACTTC,CASSPAPGSYEQYF,TRBJ2-7,14,TRBV5-6,few,-
TGTGCCAGCAGCTTTTACCACGGGGGGAGCTCCTACAATGAGCAGTTCTTC,CASSFYHGGSSYNEQFF,TRBJ2-1,17,TRBV7-8,few,TRBD2
TGCGCCAGCAGCCCCCCCGGGGCGGAGGAGCAGTACTTC,CASSPPGAEEQYF,TRBJ2-7,13,TRBV10-1,-,-
TGCAGCGTTGTTCGGCCCGGGCACGAGCAGTACTTC,CSVVRPGHEQYF,TRBJ2-7,12,TRBV29-1,-,-
TGTGCCAGCAGCCCCTTTCGGGAGGCCGTCTACGAGCAGTACTTC,CASSPFREAVYEQYF,TRBJ2-7,15,TRBV7-9,-,TRBD2
TGCGCCAGCAGCTTGGCGACAGGAGCGACAAACGAGCAGTACTTC,CASSLATGATNEQYF,TRBJ2-7,15,TRBV5-1,-,-
TGTGCCAGCTCACCGGGTCACAGACAGGGTATGCTTCCGCATTTT,CASSPGHRQGMLPHF,TRBJ1-5,15,TRBV18,once,TRBD1
TGTGCCAGCAGTTTATACAGGGCGGGGGATACGCAGTATTTT,CASSLYRAGDTQYF,TRBJ2-3,14,TRBV27,few,-